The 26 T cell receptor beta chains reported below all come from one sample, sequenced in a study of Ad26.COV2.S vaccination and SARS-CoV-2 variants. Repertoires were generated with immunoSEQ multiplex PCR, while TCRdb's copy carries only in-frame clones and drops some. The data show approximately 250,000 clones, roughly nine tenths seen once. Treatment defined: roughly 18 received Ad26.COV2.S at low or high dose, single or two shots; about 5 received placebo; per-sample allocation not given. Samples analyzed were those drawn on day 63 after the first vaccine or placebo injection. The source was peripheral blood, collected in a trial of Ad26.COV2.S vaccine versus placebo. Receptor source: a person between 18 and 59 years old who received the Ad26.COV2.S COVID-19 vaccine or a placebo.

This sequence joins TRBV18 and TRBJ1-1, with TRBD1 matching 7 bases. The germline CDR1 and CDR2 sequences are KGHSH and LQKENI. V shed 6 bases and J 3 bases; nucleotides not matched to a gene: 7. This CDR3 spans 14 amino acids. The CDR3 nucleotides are TGTGCCAGCTCCGACAGGGTGGTGGACACTGAAGCTTTCTTT. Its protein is CASSDRVVDTEAFF.

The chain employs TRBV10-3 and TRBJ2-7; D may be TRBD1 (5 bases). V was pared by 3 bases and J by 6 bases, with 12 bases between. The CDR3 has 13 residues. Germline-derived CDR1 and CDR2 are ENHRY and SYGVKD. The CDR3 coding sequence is TGTGCCATCAGTGAAACGGATAGGGGCGAGCAGTACGTC. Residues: CAISETDRGEQYV.

CDR3 amino acids: CASSYRDRADTQYF. CDR3 coding DNA: TGTGCCAGCAGCTACCGGGACAGGGCGGATACGCAGTATTTT. This chain uses TRBV7-9 with TRBJ2-3, with 9 positions matching TRBD1. Germline V gene sequence: CDR1 SEHNR, CDR2 FQNEAQ (reference sequence). The junction had 5 bases not matched to a gene; V was cut back by 4 bases and J by 6 bases. The CDR3 is 14 amino acids.

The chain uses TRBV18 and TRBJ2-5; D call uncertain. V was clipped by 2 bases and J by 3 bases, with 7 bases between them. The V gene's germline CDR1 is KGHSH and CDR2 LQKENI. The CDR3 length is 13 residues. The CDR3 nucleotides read TGTGCCAGCTCACCAATGAATAAAGAGACCCAGTACTTC. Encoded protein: CASSPMNKETQYF.

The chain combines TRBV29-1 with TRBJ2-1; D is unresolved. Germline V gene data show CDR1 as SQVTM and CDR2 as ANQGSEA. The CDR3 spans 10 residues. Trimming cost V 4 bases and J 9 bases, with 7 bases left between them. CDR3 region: CSVVVGEQFF. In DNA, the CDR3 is TGCAGCGTTGTTGTCGGTGAGCAGTTCTTC.

The CDR3 is CASRAGRTLYEQYF. The CDR3 DNA is TGTGCCAGCAGGGCAGGGCGGACCTTATACGAGCAGTACTTC. The V and J genes are TRBV6-5 and TRBJ2-7; weak D call: TRBD1 (5 bases). This CDR3 is built from 14 residues. The germline V and J ends were trimmed by 6 bases and 4 bases, with 16 bases remaining between them. Germline assignment: CDR1 MNHEY and CDR2 SVGAGI.

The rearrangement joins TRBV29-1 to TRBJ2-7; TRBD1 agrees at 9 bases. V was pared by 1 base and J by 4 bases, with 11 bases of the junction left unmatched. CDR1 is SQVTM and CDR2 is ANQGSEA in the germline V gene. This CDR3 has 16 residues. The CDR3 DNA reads TGCAGCGTTGAAGGCTTGGCCGGACAGGGGAAGTACGAGCAGTACTTC. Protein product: CSVEGLAGQGKYEQYF.

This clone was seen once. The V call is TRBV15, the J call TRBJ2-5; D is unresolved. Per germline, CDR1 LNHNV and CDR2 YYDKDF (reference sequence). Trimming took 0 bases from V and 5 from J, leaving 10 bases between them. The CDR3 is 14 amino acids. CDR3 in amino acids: CATSRDRAGETQYF. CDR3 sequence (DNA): TGTGCCACCAGCAGAGACCGGGCCGGGGAGACCCAGTACTTC.

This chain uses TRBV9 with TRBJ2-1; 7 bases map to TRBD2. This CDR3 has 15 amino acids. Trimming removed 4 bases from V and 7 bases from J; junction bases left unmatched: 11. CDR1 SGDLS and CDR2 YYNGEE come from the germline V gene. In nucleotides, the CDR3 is TGTGCCAGCAGCCCCCGGGCGGGAGAAGTAAATGAGCAGTTCTTC. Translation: CASSPRAGEVNEQFF.

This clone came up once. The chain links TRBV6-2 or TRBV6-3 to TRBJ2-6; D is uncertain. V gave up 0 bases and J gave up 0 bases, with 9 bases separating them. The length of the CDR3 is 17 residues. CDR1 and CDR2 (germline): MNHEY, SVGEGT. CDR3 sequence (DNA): TGTGCCAGCAGTTACTCGAGTATGTCCTCTGGGGCCAACGTCCTGACTTTC. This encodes CASSYSSMSSGANVLTF.

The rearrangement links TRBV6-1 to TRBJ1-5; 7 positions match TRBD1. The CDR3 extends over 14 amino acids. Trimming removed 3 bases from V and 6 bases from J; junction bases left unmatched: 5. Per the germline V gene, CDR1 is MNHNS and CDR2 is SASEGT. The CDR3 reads CASSDQGEGQPQHF. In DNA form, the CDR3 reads TGTGCCAGCAGTGATCAGGGGGAAGGTCAGCCCCAGCATTTT.

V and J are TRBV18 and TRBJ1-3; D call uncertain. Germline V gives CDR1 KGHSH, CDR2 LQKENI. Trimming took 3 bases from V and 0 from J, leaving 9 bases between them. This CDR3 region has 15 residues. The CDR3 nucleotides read TGTGCCAGCTCACCCCAGGATGGCTCTGGAAACACCATATATTTT. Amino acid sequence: CASSPQDGSGNTIYF. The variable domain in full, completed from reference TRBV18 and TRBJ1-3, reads NAGVMQNPRHLVRRRGQEARLRCSPMKGHSHVYWYRQLPEEGLKFMVYLQKENIIDESGMPKERFSAEFPKEGPSILRIQQVVRGDSAAYFCASSPQDGSGNTIYFGEGSWLTVV.

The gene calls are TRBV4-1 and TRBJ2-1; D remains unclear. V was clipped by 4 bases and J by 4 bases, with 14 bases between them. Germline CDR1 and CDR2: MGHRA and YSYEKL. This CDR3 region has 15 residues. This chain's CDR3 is CASSPRSDTYNEQFF. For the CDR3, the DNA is TGCGCCAGCAGCCCTCGAAGCGACACTTACAATGAGCAGTTCTTC.

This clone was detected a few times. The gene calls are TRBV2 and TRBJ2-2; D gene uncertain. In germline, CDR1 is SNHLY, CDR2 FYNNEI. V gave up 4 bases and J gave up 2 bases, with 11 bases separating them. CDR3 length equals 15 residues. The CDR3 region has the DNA TGTGCCAGCAGTGTTTTCGGTCCCAACACCGGGGAGCTGTTTTTT. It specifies CASSVFGPNTGELFF.

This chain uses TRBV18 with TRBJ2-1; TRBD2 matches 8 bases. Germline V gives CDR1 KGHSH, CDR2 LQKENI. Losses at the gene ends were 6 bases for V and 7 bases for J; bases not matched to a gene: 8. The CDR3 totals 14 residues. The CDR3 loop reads CASSSLAEGNEQFF. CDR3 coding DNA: TGTGCCAGCTCCTCACTAGCGGAGGGGAATGAGCAGTTCTTC.

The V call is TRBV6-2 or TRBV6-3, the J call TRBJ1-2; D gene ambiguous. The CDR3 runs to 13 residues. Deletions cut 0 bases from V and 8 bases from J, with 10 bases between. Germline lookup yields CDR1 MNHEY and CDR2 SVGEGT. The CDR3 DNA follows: TGTGCCAGCAGTTACTCGTCGGGTATCGGCTACACCTTC. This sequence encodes CASSYSSGIGYTF.

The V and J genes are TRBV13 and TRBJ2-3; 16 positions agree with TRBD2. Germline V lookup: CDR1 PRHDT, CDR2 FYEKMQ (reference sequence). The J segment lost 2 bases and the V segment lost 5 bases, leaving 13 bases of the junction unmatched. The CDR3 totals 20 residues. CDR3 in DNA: TGTGCCAGCAGCCTTGCGCCGGGACTAGCGGGGGGGCCGAACACAGATACGCAGTATTTT. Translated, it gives CASSLAPGLAGGPNTDTQYF.

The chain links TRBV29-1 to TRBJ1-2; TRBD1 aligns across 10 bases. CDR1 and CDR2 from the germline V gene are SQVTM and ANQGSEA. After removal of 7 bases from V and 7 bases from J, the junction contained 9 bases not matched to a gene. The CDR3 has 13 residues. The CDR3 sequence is CSDYDRGLFGYTF. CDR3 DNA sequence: TGCAGCGACTACGACAGGGGGCTATTTGGCTACACCTTC.

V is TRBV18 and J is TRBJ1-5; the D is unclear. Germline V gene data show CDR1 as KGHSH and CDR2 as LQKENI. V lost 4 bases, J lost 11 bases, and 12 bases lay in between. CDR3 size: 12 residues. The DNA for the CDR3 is TGTGCCAGCTCACGGGTGAGAGGGACCCAGCATTTT. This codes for CASSRVRGTQHF.

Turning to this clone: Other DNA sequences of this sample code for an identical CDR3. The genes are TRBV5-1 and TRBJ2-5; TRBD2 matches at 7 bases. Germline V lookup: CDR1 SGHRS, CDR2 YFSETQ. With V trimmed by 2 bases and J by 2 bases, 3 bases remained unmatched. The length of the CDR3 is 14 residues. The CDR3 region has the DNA TGCGCCAGCAGCTTAGCGGGACGACAAGAGACCCAGTACTTC. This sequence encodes CASSLAGRQETQYF.

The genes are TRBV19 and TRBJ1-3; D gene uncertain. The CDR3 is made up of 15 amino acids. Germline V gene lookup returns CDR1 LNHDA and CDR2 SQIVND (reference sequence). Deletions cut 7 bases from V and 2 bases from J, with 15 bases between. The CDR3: CASIVGSTAGNTIYF. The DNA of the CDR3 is TGTGCCAGTATAGTGGGTTCCACCGCTGGAAACACCATATATTTT.

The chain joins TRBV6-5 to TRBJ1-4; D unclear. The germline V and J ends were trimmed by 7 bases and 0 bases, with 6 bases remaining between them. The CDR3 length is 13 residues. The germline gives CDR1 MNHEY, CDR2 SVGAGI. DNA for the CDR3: TGTGCCAGCATGGATTCAACTAATGAAAAACTGTTTTTT. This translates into CASMDSTNEKLFF.

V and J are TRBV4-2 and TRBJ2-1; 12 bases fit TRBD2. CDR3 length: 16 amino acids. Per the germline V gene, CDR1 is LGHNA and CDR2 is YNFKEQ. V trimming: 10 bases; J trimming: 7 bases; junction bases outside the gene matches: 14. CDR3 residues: CATTPSSGGARNEQFF. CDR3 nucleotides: TGTGCCACCACCCCATCTAGCGGGGGGGCCAGGAATGAGCAGTTCTTC.

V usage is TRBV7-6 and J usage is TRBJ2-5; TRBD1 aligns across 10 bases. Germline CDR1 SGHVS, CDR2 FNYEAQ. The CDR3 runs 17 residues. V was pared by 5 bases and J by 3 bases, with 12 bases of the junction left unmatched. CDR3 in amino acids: CASSPRDRGFLEETQYF. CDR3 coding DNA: TGTGCCAGCAGCCCCCGGGACAGGGGTTTTTTAGAAGAGACCCAGTACTTC.

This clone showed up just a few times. The CDR3 reads CASSPGLAGGRTGELFF. The CDR3 nucleotides read TGTGCCAGCAGCCCGGGACTAGCGGGGGGTCGGACCGGGGAGCTGTTTTTT. The V and J genes are TRBV3-1 (or the pseudogene TRBV3-2) and TRBJ2-2; 15 nucleotides align to TRBD2. Germline values: CDR1 LGHDT, CDR2 YNNKEL (reference sequence). This CDR3 has 17 amino acids. The V segment lost 4 bases and the J segment 5 bases; nucleotides outside the gene matches: 5.

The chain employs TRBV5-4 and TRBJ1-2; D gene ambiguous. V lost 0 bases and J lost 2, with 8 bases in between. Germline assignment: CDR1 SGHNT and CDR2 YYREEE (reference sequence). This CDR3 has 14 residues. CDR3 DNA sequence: TGTGCCAGCAGCTTGGAGGCCATAAACTATGGCTACACCTTC. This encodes CASSLEAINYGYTF. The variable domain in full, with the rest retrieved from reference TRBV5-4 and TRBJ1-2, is ETGVTQSPTHLIKTRGQQVTLRCSSQSGHNTVSWYQQALGQGPQFIFQYYREEENGRGNFPPRFSGLQFPNYSSELNVNALELDDSALYLCASSLEAINYGYTFGSGTRLTVV.